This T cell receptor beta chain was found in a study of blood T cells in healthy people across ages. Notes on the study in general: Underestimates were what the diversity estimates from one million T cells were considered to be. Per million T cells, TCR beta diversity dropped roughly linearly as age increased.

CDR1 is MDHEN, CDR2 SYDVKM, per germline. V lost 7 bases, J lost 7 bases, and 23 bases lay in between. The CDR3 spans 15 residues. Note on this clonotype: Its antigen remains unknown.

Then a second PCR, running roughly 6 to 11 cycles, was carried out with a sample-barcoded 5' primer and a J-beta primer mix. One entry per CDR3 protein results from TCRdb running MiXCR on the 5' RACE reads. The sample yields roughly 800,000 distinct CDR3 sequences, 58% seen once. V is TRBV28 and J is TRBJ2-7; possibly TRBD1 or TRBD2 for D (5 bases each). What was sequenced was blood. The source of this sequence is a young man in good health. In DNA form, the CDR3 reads TGTGCCAGCACAACTAGTGACAGTTCCATGGGAGAGCAGTACTTC. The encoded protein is CASTTSDSSMGEQYF.